Listed below are T cell receptor beta chains from one sample, sequenced in a study of CD8 T cells in Susac syndrome. TCRdb used MiXCR to reprocess the immunoSEQ multiplex PCR reads, holding one entry per CDR3 protein. The sample includes 150,000 to 200,000 distinct CDR3 sequences, approximately 95% of them seen just once. Sequencing was done on a sample of CD4+ T cells from PBMCs. The source is a human donor in good health. CDR3s include the opening cysteine and the closing phenylalanine or tryptophan. D genes are given only for firm matches. Size values are once, few and many counts, or a class for expanded clones, and some rows have none.

NA TRBJ1-1 NA TRBV6-2/TRBV6-3 CASSYLGTEAFF TGTGCCAGCAGTTATTTGGGGACTGAAGCTTTCTTT
TRBD1 TRBJ2-1 once TRBV20-1 CSAVNRDREINEQFF TGCAGTGCTGTGAACCGGGACAGGGAGATCAATGAGCAGTTCTTC
NA TRBJ2-4 once TRBV6-5 CASSVGVLAKNIQYF TGTGCCAGCAGTGTGGGCGTATTAGCCAAAAACATTCAGTACTTC
NA TRBJ2-7 NA TRBV2 CASRAGLLRYEQYF TGTGCCAGCAGGGCGGGACTCCTTCGGTACGAGCAGTACTTC
NA TRBJ2-2 NA TRBV30 CAWNRWGRSGELFF TGTGCCTGGAATCGCTGGGGGCGGTCCGGGGAGCTGTTTTTT
NA TRBJ2-1 NA TRBV20-1 CSARDEREQFF TGCAGTGCTAGAGACGAGAGGGAGCAGTTCTTC
NA TRBJ2-7 NA TRBV2 CASSAQGYEQYF TGTGCCAGCAGTGCTCAGGGCTACGAGCAGTACTTC
NA TRBJ2-7 NA TRBV5-1 CASSLQAHEQYF TGCGCCAGCAGCTTGCAGGCCCACGAGCAGTACTTC
NA TRBJ2-5 many TRBV28 CASSPRETQYF TGTGCCAGCAGTCCAAGAGAGACCCAGTACTTC
TRBD1 TRBJ1-1 once TRBV3-1 CASSPSGGTVEAFF TGTGCCAGCAGCCCCTCCGGTGGGACAGTTGAAGCTTTCTTT
TRBD2 TRBJ2-1 NA TRBV29-1 CSVGAGGQISYNEQFF TGCAGCGTTGGAGCGGGAGGACAGATCTCCTACAATGAGCAGTTCTTC
TRBD2 TRBJ2-1 NA TRBV30 CAWTRASGYNEQFF TGTGCCTGGACACGTGCTAGCGGGTACAATGAGCAGTTCTTC
NA TRBJ2-7 NA TRBV5-4 CASSQGPNEQYF TGTGCCAGCAGCCAGGGACCGAACGAGCAGTACTTC
TRBD2 TRBJ2-1 NA TRBV7-2 CASSASREGYNEQFF TGTGCCAGCAGCGCCTCCCGGGAGGGATACAATGAGCAGTTCTTC
NA TRBJ1-5 once TRBV6-5 CASTQNSNQPQHF TGTGCCAGCACCCAAAATAGCAATCAGCCCCAGCATTTT
NA TRBJ2-7 NA TRBV18 CASSPNPGNEQYF TGTGCCAGCTCACCAAACCCCGGGAACGAGCAGTACTTC
NA TRBJ1-1 once TRBV29-1 CSVVRVRNTEAFF TGCAGCGTTGTTCGGGTTAGGAACACTGAAGCTTTCTTT
TRBD1 TRBJ1-4 NA TRBV30 CAWRGTGGKEKLFF TGTGCCTGGAGGGGGACAGGGGGAAAAGAAAAACTGTTTTTT
NA TRBJ2-1 NA TRBV7-2 CASSLSLFGEQFF TGTGCCAGCAGCTTATCCCTTTTCGGTGAGCAGTTCTTC
NA TRBJ2-1 NA TRBV7-2 CASSLDGDEQFF TGTGCCAGCAGCTTAGACGGAGATGAGCAGTTCTTC
NA TRBJ1-5 NA TRBV12-3/TRBV12-4 CASSLTERNQPQHF TGTGCCAGCAGTTTGACAGAGCGCAATCAGCCCCAGCATTTT
NA TRBJ1-2 NA TRBV20-1 CSSRDAPTGGYTF TGCAGCTCCCGGGATGCCCCGACGGGAGGCTACACCTTC
NA TRBJ2-5 NA TRBV12-3/TRBV12-4 CASSLNLGSETQYF TGTGCCAGCAGTCTCAATCTAGGATCGGAGACCCAGTACTTC
TRBD2 TRBJ2-5 NA TRBV2 CASRPGLAVETQYF TGTGCCAGCAGACCAGGACTAGCGGTGGAGACCCAGTACTTC
NA TRBJ2-7 NA TRBV6-2/TRBV6-3 CASSYYGNEQYF TGTGCCAGCAGTTACTATGGTAACGAGCAGTACTTC
NA TRBJ1-2 NA TRBV29-1 CSVELSPWTGYTF TGCAGCGTTGAACTTTCCCCGTGGACCGGCTACACCTTC
TRBD2 TRBJ2-3 NA TRBV7-8 CASSLGWLAGESTQYF TGTGCCAGCAGCTTAGGGTGGCTAGCGGGAGAAAGTACGCAGTATTTT
NA TRBJ2-3 NA TRBV7-9 CASSLSRPSTDTQYF TGTGCCAGCAGCTTATCTAGACCTAGCACAGATACGCAGTATTTT
TRBD1 TRBJ1-2 NA TRBV29-1 CSAGQGSWGYTF TGCAGCGCCGGACAGGGAAGTTGGGGCTACACCTTC
TRBD2 TRBJ2-2 NA TRBV4-3 CASSHDTSGTGELFF TGCGCCAGCAGCCACGATACTAGCGGGACCGGGGAGCTGTTTTTT
NA TRBJ1-2 NA TRBV7-3 CASSPSSGVHGYTF TGTGCCAGCAGCCCCTCTTCAGGGGTCCATGGCTACACCTTC
NA TRBJ1-1 NA TRBV6-4 CASSVTRENTEAFF TGTGCCAGCAGTGTCACCCGGGAGAACACTGAAGCTTTCTTT
TRBD2 TRBJ2-6 NA TRBV7-9 CASSSSGRHSGANVLTF TGTGCCAGCAGCTCTAGCGGGCGACACTCTGGGGCCAACGTCCTGACTTTC
NA TRBJ2-7 NA TRBV7-9 CASSAVLGTPSYEQYF TGTGCCAGCAGCGCCGTTCTTGGGACTCCATCCTACGAGCAGTACTTC
NA TRBJ2-7 NA TRBV7-9 CASSPGRSSYEQYF TGTGCCAGCAGCCCGGGGAGGAGCTCCTACGAGCAGTACTTC
NA TRBJ2-5 NA TRBV14 CASSQAVRGTQYF TGTGCCAGCAGCCAAGCCGTCCGGGGGACCCAGTACTTC
NA TRBJ2-7 once TRBV3-1 CASSQEGWQGRICHEQYF TGTGCCAGCAGCCAAGAAGGTTGGCAGGGGCGAATCTGCCACGAGCAGTACTTC
NA TRBJ2-5 NA TRBV6-6 CASRSGGGWGETQYF TGTGCCAGCAGATCCGGTGGGGGCTGGGGTGAGACCCAGTACTTC
NA TRBJ2-3 NA TRBV5-6 CASSFFGGAGTDTQYF TGTGCCAGCAGCTTCTTCGGGGGAGCTGGCACAGATACGCAGTATTTT
NA TRBJ1-2 NA TRBV30 CAWSSGVWGYTF TGTGCCTGGAGTAGTGGGGTTTGGGGCTACACCTTC
TRBD1 TRBJ2-1 NA TRBV7-9 CASSSVLQGKQFF TGTGCCAGCAGCTCCGTTCTACAGGGGAAGCAGTTCTTC
NA TRBJ1-2 NA TRBV24-1 CATSDTSGGALNYGYTF TGTGCCACCAGTGATACGTCGGGGGGGGCTCTCAACTATGGCTACACCTTC
TRBD1 TRBJ1-2 NA TRBV29-1 CSAGQGSSYGYTF TGCAGCGCCGGACAGGGAAGTAGCTATGGCTACACCTTC
TRBD2 TRBJ2-7 once TRBV4-3 CASSQGTSAYEQYF TGCGCCAGCAGCCAAGGGACTAGCGCTTACGAGCAGTACTTC
NA TRBJ2-7 NA TRBV25-1 CASRGAGARSYEQYF TGTGCCAGCAGGGGCGCGGGGGCTCGCTCCTACGAGCAGTACTTC
TRBD2 TRBJ2-5 NA TRBV27 CASSFLAGRQETQYF TGTGCCAGCAGTTTCCTAGCGGGACGTCAAGAGACCCAGTACTTC
NA TRBJ2-2 NA TRBV24-1 CATSDLRDTGELFF TGTGCCACCAGTGATTTGAGAGACACCGGGGAGCTGTTTTTT
NA TRBJ2-6 NA TRBV20-1 CSAPELGSGANVLTF TGCAGTGCCCCGGAACTAGGCTCTGGGGCCAACGTCCTGACTTTC
NA TRBJ1-1 NA TRBV3-1 CASRPWDGAGSEAFF TGTGCCAGCAGACCCTGGGACGGGGCTGGCTCTGAAGCTTTCTTT
TRBD2 TRBJ2-7 NA TRBV20-1 CSASGRVLEQYF TGCAGTGCTAGCGGGAGGGTCTTGGAGCAGTACTTC
NA TRBJ2-4 NA TRBV28 CASSFRGQNIQYF TGTGCCAGCAGTTTCCGGGGACAAAACATTCAGTACTTC
TRBD1 TRBJ2-2 once TRBV11-1 CASRRPGRGNGELFF TGTGCCAGCAGACGTCCGGGCAGGGGGAACGGGGAGCTGTTTTTT
NA TRBJ2-5 NA TRBV7-9 CASSSSASGETQYF TGTGCCAGCAGCTCGTCAGCTTCGGGGGAGACCCAGTACTTC
NA TRBJ2-1 once TRBV19 CASSIDGRSYNEQFF TGTGCCAGTAGTATTGACGGACGCTCCTACAATGAGCAGTTCTTC
NA TRBJ2-1 NA TRBV28 CASSYSAKSSEQFF TGTGCCAGCAGTTATTCGGCCAAATCGTCTGAGCAGTTCTTC
NA TRBJ2-2 NA TRBV5-6 CASSFVSLVTGELFF TGTGCCAGCAGCTTTGTCAGCCTGGTGACCGGGGAGCTGTTTTTT
NA TRBJ2-1 NA TRBV30 CAWSAPGGFEQFF TGTGCCTGGAGTGCCCCCGGGGGCTTCGAGCAGTTCTTC
NA TRBJ1-5 NA TRBV7-9 CASSSFVGGIGNQPQHF TGTGCCAGCAGCTCCTTCGTGGGGGGCATCGGCAATCAGCCCCAGCATTTT
TRBD2 TRBJ2-4 NA TRBV7-8 CASSGGRGHDIQYF TGTGCCAGCAGCGGCGGGAGGGGGCATGACATTCAGTACTTC
NA TRBJ2-1 NA TRBV27 CASSFYRASRRDEQFF TGTGCCAGCAGTTTTTATAGGGCTAGCAGGAGGGATGAGCAGTTCTTC